This T cell receptor beta chain derives from a study of shared clonotypes between healthy human individuals. Sorted subsets were amplified in replicate PCRs using 200 to 250 ng DNA, about 30,000 T cell genomes. Produced via immunoSEQ multiplex PCR; TCRdb's table is partial and in-frame only. The table has fewer than 3 million clones, 92% seen once. The CDR3 totals 18 residues. Per the germline V gene, CDR1 is LGHNA and CDR2 is YSLEER. Trimming pared 0 bases from V and 0 bases from J, leaving 14 bases between. Sequencing was done on a sample of naive CD4+ T cells from PBMCs. Subset defined: CD45RA+ positively selected. The chain combines TRBV4-3 with TRBJ1-4; D gene ambiguous. This TCR came from a man younger than 35 in good health. Some clones in this sample may be carry-over from other donors' samples. CDR3 sequence (DNA): TGCGCCAGCAGCCAAGATAATTTAGGGTTTGCAACTAATGAAAAACTGTTTTTT. It yields the protein CASSQDNLGFATNEKLFF.